The 23 T cell receptor beta chains below come from one sample, sequenced in a study of cytomegalovirus exposure and HLA in healthy donors. PCR used 60 Vbeta primers and 13 Jbeta primers. Clones were sequenced by immunoSEQ multiplex PCR, and TCRdb holds only the in-frame ones, with some missing. The sample has over 95,000 clones; about 79% are singletons. Sequencing used PBMCs. Receptor source: a human donor in good health.

V gene TRBV25-1 combines with J gene TRBJ2-1, with 12 bases fitting TRBD2. The length of the CDR3 is 14 residues. Germline loops: CDR1 MGHDK, CDR2 SYGVNS. V was pared by 6 bases and J by 5 bases, with 2 bases of the junction left unmatched. CDR3 in amino acids: CASRTSGSNNEQFF. DNA for the CDR3: TGTGCCAGCAGGACTAGCGGGAGCAACAATGAGCAGTTCTTC.

This clone has only a few counts. The chain recombines TRBV6-1 with TRBJ1-2; 9 bases map to TRBD1. Trimming at V came to 5 bases and at J to 2 bases, leaving 6 bases not matched to a gene. Germline V gives CDR1 MNHNS, CDR2 SASEGT. The CDR3 length is 15 residues. CDR3 region: CASSWTGAQNYGYTF. The CDR3 bases are TGTGCCAGCAGTTGGACAGGGGCCCAGAACTATGGCTACACCTTC.

In its sample, this clone was seen a few times. V gene TRBV27 combines with J gene TRBJ1-1, with 8 bases aligning to TRBD1. V gave up 7 bases and J gave up 3 bases; unmatched junction bases: 25. This CDR3 is 20 amino acids long. The germline V gene encodes CDR1 MNHEY and CDR2 SMNVEV (reference sequence). The CDR3 DNA sequence: TGTGCCAGCACCCTGCTTGGAAGAGCTGGGGCCAACAGGGGGGACACTGAAGCTTTCTTT. This translates into CASTLLGRAGANRGDTEAFF.

This chain uses TRBV27 with TRBJ1-2; perhaps TRBD1 as D (5 bases). CDR1 and CDR2 from the germline V gene are MNHEY and SMNVEV (reference sequence). V was trimmed by 3 bases and J by 7 bases, leaving 12 bases between them. The CDR3 consists of 13 residues. The CDR3 DNA sequence: TGTGCCAGCAGTTTGAACCCGGGGGGTGGCTACACCTTC. It codes for CASSLNPGGGYTF.

This clone has a handful of counts. The chain has TRBV13 and TRBJ2-6; tentatively, D is TRBD2 (6 bases). Trimming shortened V by 2 bases and J by 0 bases, and 8 bases separated the two germline ends. The germline gives CDR1 PRHDT, CDR2 FYEKMQ (reference sequence). The CDR3 extends over 16 amino acids. CDR3 sequence reads: CASSLRGDSGANVLTF. In nucleotides, the CDR3 is TGTGCCAGCAGCTTACGCGGGGACTCTGGGGCCAACGTCCTGACTTTC.

The chain carries TRBV4-1 and TRBJ1-3; TRBD1 aligns across 8 bases. The CDR3 loop spans 16 amino acids. J lost 4 bases, V lost 3 bases, and 8 bases had no gene match. The germline V gene has CDR1 MGHRA and CDR2 YSYEKL. CDR3 sequence reads: CASSHRTGNRGNTIYF. CDR3 DNA sequence: TGCGCCAGCAGCCATCGGACAGGGAATCGCGGAAACACCATATATTTT.

In its sample, this clone was seen a few times. The chain couples TRBV9 to TRBJ2-1; 12 nucleotides match TRBD1. Trimming cost V 4 bases and J 10 bases; bases outside gene matches: 12. Germline loops: CDR1 SGDLS, CDR2 YYNGEE. CDR3 length: 16 amino acids. The CDR3 sequence: CASSLGTGGALSEQFF. CDR3 in DNA: TGTGCCAGCAGCCTCGGGACAGGGGGCGCGTTGTCCGAGCAGTTCTTC.

This clone was counted between two and nine times. This sequence joins TRBV27 and TRBJ1-2, with 9 nucleotides matching TRBD1. Looked up from germline, CDR1 is MNHEY and CDR2 is SMNVEV (reference sequence). This CDR3 spans 13 amino acids. Trimming at V came to 6 bases and at J to 5 bases, leaving 4 bases not matched to a gene. CDR3 coding DNA: TGTGCCAGCAGCTCGACAGGGGGTTATGGCTACACCTTC. Its protein is CASSSTGGYGYTF.

The chain recombines TRBV6-5 with TRBJ1-1, with D hard to call. Germline lookup yields CDR1 MNHEY and CDR2 SVGAGI. Trimming left V 8 bases short and J 0 bases short, with 13 bases between. This CDR3 contains 14 residues. The CDR3 protein is CASAERSMNTEAFF. CDR3 coding DNA: TGTGCCAGCGCCGAGCGCAGTATGAACACTGAAGCTTTCTTT.

As for this clone: This specimen includes other DNA sequences encoding the same CDR3. This sequence joins TRBV6-5 and TRBJ2-5; no definite D call. Germline CDR1 is MNHEY and CDR2 is SVGAGI. Trimming stripped 0 bases from V and 1 base from J, with 12 bases between. This CDR3 is built from 16 residues. The CDR3 sequence: CASSYSFSPIQETQYF. CDR3 DNA: TGTGCCAGCAGTTACTCGTTCAGTCCAATCCAAGAGACCCAGTACTTC.

This clone is a singleton in its sample. The chain uses TRBV19 and TRBJ2-7; 8 bases are a match to TRBD1. With V trimmed by 5 bases and J by 4 bases, 7 bases remained unmatched. From germline, CDR1 is LNHDA and CDR2 SQIVND (reference sequence). The CDR3 contains 14 residues. Written as DNA, the CDR3 is TGTGCCAGTAGTGCGCAGGGGGCGCGATACGAGCAGTACTTC. Protein product: CASSAQGARYEQYF.

V usage is TRBV7-3 and J usage is TRBJ2-3, with D tentatively TRBD1 (5 bases). Germline lookup yields CDR1 SGHTA and CDR2 FQGTGA. CDR3 length: 15 residues. With 5 bases removed from V and 2 bases from J, the gap between germline ends came to 14 bases. CDR3 in amino acids: CASSPQGRVTDTQYF. The CDR3 DNA reads as TGTGCCAGCAGCCCTCAGGGTAGAGTCACAGATACGCAGTATTTT.

This chain links TRBV7-2 with TRBJ1-6; D unclear. The length of the CDR3 is 15 residues. CDR1 SGHTA and CDR2 FQGNSA come from the germline V gene. V lost 2 bases and J lost 8, with 13 bases in between. The CDR3 nucleotides read TGTGCCAGCAGCTTATTTCTAGCGCGGGATTCACCCCTCCACTTT. It yields the protein CASSLFLARDSPLHF.

The V and J genes are TRBV18 and TRBJ1-2; 10 bases match TRBD1. The CDR3 extends over 15 amino acids. The ends lost 2 bases at V and 3 bases at J; junction bases unmatched: 3. Per germline, CDR1 KGHSH and CDR2 LQKENI. The CDR3 sequence: CASSPFGTGDYGYTF. The CDR3 DNA follows: TGTGCCAGCTCACCATTCGGGACAGGGGACTATGGCTACACCTTC.

The genes are TRBV5-7 and TRBJ2-2, with a weak D call TRBD1 (6 bases). TRBV5-7 qualifies as an ORF whose function is uncertain. Trimming stripped 4 bases from V and 7 bases from J, with 17 bases between. This CDR3 region has 15 residues. Here the CDR3 reads CASSARGGLGGELFF. CDR3 in DNA: TGTGCCAGCAGCGCTCGTGGGGGCTTGGGCGGGGAGCTGTTTTTT.

The V gene is TRBV5-5, the J gene TRBJ1-1; 7 bases are shared with TRBD1. Germline CDR1 and CDR2: SGHKS and YYEKEE (reference sequence). V shed 4 bases and J 0 bases; nucleotides not matched to a gene: 12. The CDR3 length is 17 residues. The DNA for the CDR3 is TGTGCCAGCAGCCTGCTACAGGGGCCTCTGATGAACACTGAAGCTTTCTTT. This codes for CASSLLQGPLMNTEAFF. Filled out from reference TRBV5-5 and TRBJ1-1, the complete variable domain reads DAGVTQSPTHLIKTRGQQVTLRCSPISGHKSVSWYQQVLGQGPQFIFQYYEKEERGRGNFPDRFSARQFPNYSSELNVNALLLGDSALYLCASSLLQGPLMNTEAFFGQGTRLTVV.

Comments on this clone: The same CDR3 can be traced to other DNA sequences in this sample. The gene calls are TRBV29-1 and TRBJ1-1; 8 positions agree with TRBD1. Germline V lookup: CDR1 SQVTM, CDR2 ANQGSEA. Germline trimming cut 7 bases from V and 4 bases from J; bases unmatched to any gene: 5. This CDR3 comprises 12 residues. The CDR3 DNA sequence: TGCAGCGCTCGTACAGGGGGCACTGAAGCTTTCTTT. It yields the protein CSARTGGTEAFF. Using reference TRBV29-1 and TRBJ1-1 for the parts outside the CDR3, the full variable domain is SAVISQKPSRDICQRGTSLTIQCQVDSQVTMMFWYRQQPGQSLTLIATANQGSEATYESGFVIDKFPISRPNLTFSTLTVSNMSPEDSSIYLCSARTGGTEAFFGQGTRLTVV.

The chain couples TRBV6-5 to TRBJ2-7; tentative D call: TRBD2 (5 bases). This CDR3 contains 12 residues. Germline assignment: CDR1 MNHEY and CDR2 SVGAGI. Trimming cost V 7 bases and J 4 bases, with 11 bases left between them. The CDR3 spells CASTASTYEQYF. CDR3 nucleotides: TGTGCCAGCACGGCTAGCACGTACGAGCAGTACTTC.

V and J are TRBV2 and TRBJ2-7; D is ambiguous. The V and J ends lost 6 bases and 4 bases respectively, with 4 bases between them. The CDR3 runs to 10 residues. CDR1 and CDR2 from the germline V gene are SNHLY and FYNNEI. Here the CDR3 reads CASSVYEQYF. The CDR3 DNA follows: TGTGCCAGCAGCGTATACGAGCAGTACTTC.

This sequence joins TRBV4-3 and TRBJ2-7; 11 bases map to TRBD1. CDR3 length equals 17 residues. Per the germline V gene, CDR1 is LGHNA and CDR2 is YSLEER. V shed 0 bases and J 2 bases; nucleotides not matched to a gene: 6. The CDR3 loop is CASSQETGGQGAYEQYF. The CDR3 region has the DNA TGCGCCAGCAGCCAAGAGACTGGGGGACAGGGGGCCTACGAGCAGTACTTC.

This chain connects TRBV6-6 to TRBJ2-1; 8 nucleotides match TRBD1. CDR3 size: 16 residues. Germline-derived CDR1 and CDR2 are MNHNY and SVGAGI (reference sequence). Trimming cost V 6 bases and J 4 bases; bases outside gene matches: 11. The CDR3 loop reads CASSRLGTGTYNEQFF. The CDR3 DNA follows: TGTGCCAGCAGCCGGCTGGGGACAGGAACATACAATGAGCAGTTCTTC.

The V call is TRBV28, the J call TRBJ1-6, with D possibly matching TRBD1 (6 bases). The germline gives CDR1 MDHEN, CDR2 SYDVKM. This CDR3 spans 19 amino acids. V was cut by 3 bases and J by 6 bases, with 24 bases left in between. This CDR3 is CASSFSHAPLQGFNSPLHF. Written as DNA, the CDR3 is TGTGCCAGCAGTTTCTCTCATGCGCCTTTACAGGGTTTTAATTCACCCCTCCACTTT. The whole variable domain, remainder taken from reference TRBV28 and TRBJ1-6, is DVKVTQSSRYLVKRTGEKVFLECVQDMDHENMFWYRQDPGLGLRLIYFSYDVKMKEKGDIPEGYSVSREKKERFSLILESASTNQTSMYLCASSFSHAPLQGFNSPLHFGNGTRLTVT.

The chain joins TRBV25-1 to TRBJ2-4; 7 nucleotides match TRBD1. The CDR3 spans 15 residues. Germline V gives CDR1 MGHDK, CDR2 SYGVNS. Unmatched junction bases numbered 5, after V lost 3 bases and J lost 3 bases. The CDR3 DNA reads TGTGCCAGCAGTGACTTCAACAGGGGCAAAAACATTCAGTACTTC. It translates to CASSDFNRGKNIQYF.